This T cell receptor (beta chain) was sequenced for a study of spatial heterogeneity in lung cancer. Whole-study context: For the average unique TCR and UMI combination, more than 8.5 occurrences appeared in raw reads.

TCRdb ran MiXCR on the 5' RACE reads and lists one entry per CDR3 protein. This sample carries about 100,000 distinct CDR3 sequences, approximately 19% of them seen once, and the ten largest clones take around a fifth. CDR3 length equals 12 residues. Deletions cut 0 bases from V and 7 bases from J, with 7 bases between. CDR1 and CDR2 (germline): DFQATT, SNEGSKA (reference sequence). This clonotype was seen a handful of times. Time point reported: blood at routine non-recurrence follow-up after resection. Whole RNA, isolated from tumor, nontumor lung or frozen PBMC, was sequenced without prior sorting.

This chain joins TRBV20-1 and TRBJ2-1; D unclear. The source is a male donor with early-stage non-small cell lung cancer. Sequenced material: PBMCs, taken at follow-up. The CDR3 nucleotides are TGCAGTGCTAGAGATCTTTGGAATGAGCAGTTCTTC. Translated, it gives CSARDLWNEQFF.